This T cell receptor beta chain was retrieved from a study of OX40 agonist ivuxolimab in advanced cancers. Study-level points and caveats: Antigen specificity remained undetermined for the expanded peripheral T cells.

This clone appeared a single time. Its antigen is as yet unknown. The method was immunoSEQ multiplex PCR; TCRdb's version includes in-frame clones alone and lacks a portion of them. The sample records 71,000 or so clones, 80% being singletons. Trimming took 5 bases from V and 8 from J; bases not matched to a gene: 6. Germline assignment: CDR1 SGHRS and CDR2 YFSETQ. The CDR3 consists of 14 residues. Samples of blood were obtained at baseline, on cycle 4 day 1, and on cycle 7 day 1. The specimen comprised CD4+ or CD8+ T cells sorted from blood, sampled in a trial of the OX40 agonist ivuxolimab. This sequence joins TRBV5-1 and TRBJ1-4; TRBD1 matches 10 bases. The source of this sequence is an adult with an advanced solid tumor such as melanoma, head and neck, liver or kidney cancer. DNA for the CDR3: TGCGCCAGCAGGTCCGGGACAGGGGAGGAAAAACTGTTTTTT. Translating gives CASRSGTGEEKLFF. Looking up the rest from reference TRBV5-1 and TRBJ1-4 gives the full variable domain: KAGVTQTPRYLIKTRGQQVTLSCSPISGHRSVSWYQQTPGQGLQFLFEYFSETQRNKGNFPGRFSGRQFSNSRSEMNVSTLELGDSALYLCASRSGTGEEKLFFGSGTQLSVL.